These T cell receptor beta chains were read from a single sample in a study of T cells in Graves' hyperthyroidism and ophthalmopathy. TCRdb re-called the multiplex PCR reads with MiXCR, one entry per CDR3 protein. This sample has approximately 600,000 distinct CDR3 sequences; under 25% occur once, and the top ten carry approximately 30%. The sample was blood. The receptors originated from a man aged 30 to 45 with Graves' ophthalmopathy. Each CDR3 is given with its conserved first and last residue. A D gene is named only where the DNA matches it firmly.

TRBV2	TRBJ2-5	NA	CASTIKRRQETQYF
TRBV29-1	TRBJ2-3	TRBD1	CSVGPGRGPDTQYF
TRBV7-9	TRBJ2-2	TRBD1	CASSPGTGGSPSRELFF
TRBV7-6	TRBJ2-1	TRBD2	CASSTIAGGFDEQFF
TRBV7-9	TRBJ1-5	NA	CASSHTGTNQPQHF
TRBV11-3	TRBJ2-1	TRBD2	CASSPGTSGRAAFLEQFF
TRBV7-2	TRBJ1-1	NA	CASSLRPGTAGTEAFF
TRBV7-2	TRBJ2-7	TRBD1	CASSRGQGSEQYF
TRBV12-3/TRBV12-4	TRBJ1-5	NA	CASSLQGANQPQHF
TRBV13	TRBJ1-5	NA	CASMPAGAHQPQHF
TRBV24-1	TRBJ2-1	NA	CATSGYYNEQFF
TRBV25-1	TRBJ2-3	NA	CASSEYGTTDTQYF
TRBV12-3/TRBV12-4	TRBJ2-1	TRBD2	CASSLTSGILNEQFF
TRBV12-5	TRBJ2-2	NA	CASGFSQGRTGELFF
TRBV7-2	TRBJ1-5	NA	CASSSGHSSYSNQPQHF
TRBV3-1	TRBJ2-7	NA	CASSQAGGGSYEQYF
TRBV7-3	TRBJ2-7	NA	CASSLPLGGIYEQYF
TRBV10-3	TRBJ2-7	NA	CAIIPQVWEQYF
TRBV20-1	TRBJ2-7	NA	CSVEYAGFYEQYF
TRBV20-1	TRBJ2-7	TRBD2	CSARREGYEQYF
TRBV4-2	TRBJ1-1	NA	CASSPLLAGTEAFF
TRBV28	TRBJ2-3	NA	CASSRPVGASTDTQYF
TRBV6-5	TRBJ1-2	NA	CASSYSNAMDGYTF
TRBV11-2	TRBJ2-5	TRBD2	CASSQDIAGGETQYF
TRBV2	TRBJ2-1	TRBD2	CASSVGGLAGANEQFF
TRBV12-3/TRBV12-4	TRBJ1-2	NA	CASSPSAAYGYTF
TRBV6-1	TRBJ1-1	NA	CASSDGMWQPIATEAFF
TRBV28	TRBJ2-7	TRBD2	CASSLSSGNYEQYF
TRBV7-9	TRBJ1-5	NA	CASSQGLPGQPQHF